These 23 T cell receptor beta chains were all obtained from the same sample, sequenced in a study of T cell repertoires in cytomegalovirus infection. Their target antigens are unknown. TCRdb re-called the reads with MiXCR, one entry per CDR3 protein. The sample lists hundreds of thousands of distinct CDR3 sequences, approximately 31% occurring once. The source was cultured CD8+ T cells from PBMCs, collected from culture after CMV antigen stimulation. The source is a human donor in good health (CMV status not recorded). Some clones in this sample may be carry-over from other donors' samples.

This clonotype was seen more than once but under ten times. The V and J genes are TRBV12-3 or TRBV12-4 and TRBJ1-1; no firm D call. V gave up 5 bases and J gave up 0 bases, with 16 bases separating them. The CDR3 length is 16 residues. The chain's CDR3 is CASSAPGREMNTEAFF. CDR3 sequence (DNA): TGTGCCAGCAGTGCCCCCGGTAGGGAAATGAACACTGAAGCTTTCTTT.

CDR3 in DNA: TGTGCCAGCAGACCCCGGCGGGGCACTTCGCTTGACATTCAGTACTTC. Translation: CASRPRRGTSLDIQYF. The chain has TRBV6-5 and TRBJ2-4, with D possibly TRBD2 on 6 matching bases. The CDR3 runs 16 residues. Trimming removed 6 bases from V and 8 bases from J, with 23 bases in between. CDR1 is MNHEY, CDR2 SVGAGI, per germline.

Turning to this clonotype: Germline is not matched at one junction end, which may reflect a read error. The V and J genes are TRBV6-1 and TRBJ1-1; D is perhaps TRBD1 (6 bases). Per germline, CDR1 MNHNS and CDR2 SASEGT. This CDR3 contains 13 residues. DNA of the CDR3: TGTGCCAGCAGGGAAGGGGGGGATACTGAAGCTTTCTTT. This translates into CASREGGDTEAFF.

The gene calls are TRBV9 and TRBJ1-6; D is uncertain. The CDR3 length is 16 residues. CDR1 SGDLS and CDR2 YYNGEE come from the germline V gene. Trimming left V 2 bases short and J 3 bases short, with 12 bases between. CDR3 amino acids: CASSVTDLGYNSPLHF. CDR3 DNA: TGTGCCAGCAGCGTGACGGATTTAGGCTATAATTCACCCCTCCACTTT.

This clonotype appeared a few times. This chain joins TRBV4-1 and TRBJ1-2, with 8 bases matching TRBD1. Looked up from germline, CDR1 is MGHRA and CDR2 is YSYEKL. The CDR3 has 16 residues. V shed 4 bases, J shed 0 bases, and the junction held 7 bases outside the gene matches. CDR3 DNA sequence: TGCGCCAGCAGCCCTGGGGGACAGGTCTCTAACTATGGCTACACCTTC. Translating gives CASSPGGQVSNYGYTF.

CDR3 nucleotide sequence: TGTGCCAGCAGGGCAACCCGGGACAGGGACTCACCCCTCCACTTT. This sequence encodes CASRATRDRDSPLHF. This chain joins TRBV7-9 and TRBJ1-6; 9 bases are a match to TRBD1. CDR3 size: 15 residues. V lost 6 bases to trimming and J lost 10 bases; unmatched junction nucleotides: 10. Germline CDR1 SEHNR, CDR2 FQNEAQ (reference sequence).

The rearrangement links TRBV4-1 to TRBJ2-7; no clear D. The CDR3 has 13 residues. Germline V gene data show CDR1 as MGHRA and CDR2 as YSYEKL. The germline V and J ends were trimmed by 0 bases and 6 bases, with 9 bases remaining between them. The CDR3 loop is CASSQEGRFEQYF. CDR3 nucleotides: TGCGCCAGCAGCCAAGAGGGCCGTTTCGAGCAGTACTTC.

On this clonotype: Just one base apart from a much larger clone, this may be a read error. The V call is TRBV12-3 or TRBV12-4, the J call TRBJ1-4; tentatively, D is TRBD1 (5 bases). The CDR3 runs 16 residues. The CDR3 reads CVSSLRLAGHAEKLFF. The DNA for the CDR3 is TGTGTCAGCAGTCTGCGTTTGGCAGGGCATGCTGAAAAACTGTTTTTT.

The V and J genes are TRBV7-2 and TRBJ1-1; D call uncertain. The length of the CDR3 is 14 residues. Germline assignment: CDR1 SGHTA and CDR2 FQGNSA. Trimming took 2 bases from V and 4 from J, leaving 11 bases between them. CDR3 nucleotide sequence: TGTGCCAGCAGCTTATCTCGGTGGGGCACTGAAGCTTTCTTT. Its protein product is CASSLSRWGTEAFF.

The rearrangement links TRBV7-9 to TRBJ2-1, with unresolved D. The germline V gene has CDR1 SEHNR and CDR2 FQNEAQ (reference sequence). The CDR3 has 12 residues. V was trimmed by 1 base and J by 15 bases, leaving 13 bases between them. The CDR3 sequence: CASSLVVLDLFF. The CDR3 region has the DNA TGTGCCAGCAGCTTAGTTGTGCTTGATTTGTTCTTC. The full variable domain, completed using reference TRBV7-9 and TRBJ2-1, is DTGVSQNPRHKITKRGQNVTFRCDPISEHNRLYWYRQTLGQGPEFLTYFQNEAQLEKSRLLSDRFSAERPKGSFSTLEIQRTEQGDSAMYLCASSLVVLDLFFGPGTRLTVL.

The CDR3: CASSKDNMGIPTYNEQFF. In nucleotides, the CDR3 is TGTGCCAGCAGTAAAGACAATATGGGAATCCCAACCTACAATGAGCAGTTCTTC. The chain carries TRBV6-6 and TRBJ2-1; unclear D gene. The CDR3 is made up of 18 amino acids. Germline CDR1 is MNHNY and CDR2 is SVGAGI (reference sequence). Trimming took off 5 bases at V and 2 bases at J, with 22 bases between the two ends.

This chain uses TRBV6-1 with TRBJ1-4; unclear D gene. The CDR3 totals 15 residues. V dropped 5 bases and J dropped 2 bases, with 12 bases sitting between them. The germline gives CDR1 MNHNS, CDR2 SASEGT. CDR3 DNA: TGTGCCAGCAGTACCGAGGGTGCGACTAATGAAAAACTGTTTTTT. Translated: CASSTEGATNEKLFF.

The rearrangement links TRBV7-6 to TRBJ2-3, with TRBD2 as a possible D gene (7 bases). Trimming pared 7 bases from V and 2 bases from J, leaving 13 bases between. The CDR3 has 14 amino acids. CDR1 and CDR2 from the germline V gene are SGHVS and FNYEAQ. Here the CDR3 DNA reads TGTGCCAGCACCCCCGGGGGGCCCACAGATACGCAGTATTTT. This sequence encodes CASTPGGPTDTQYF.

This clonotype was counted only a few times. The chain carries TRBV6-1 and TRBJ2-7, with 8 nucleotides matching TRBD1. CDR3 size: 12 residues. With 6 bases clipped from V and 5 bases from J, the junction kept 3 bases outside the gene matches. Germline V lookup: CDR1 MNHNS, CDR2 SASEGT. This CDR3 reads CASRTGAHEQYF. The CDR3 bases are TGTGCCAGCAGGACAGGGGCACACGAGCAGTACTTC.

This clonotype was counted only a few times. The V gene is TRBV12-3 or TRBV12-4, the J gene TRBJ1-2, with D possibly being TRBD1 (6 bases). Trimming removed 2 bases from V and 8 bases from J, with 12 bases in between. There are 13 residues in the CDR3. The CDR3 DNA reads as TGTGCCAGCAGTTTACAGGGGTTAGGCGGCTACACCTTC. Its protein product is CASSLQGLGGYTF.

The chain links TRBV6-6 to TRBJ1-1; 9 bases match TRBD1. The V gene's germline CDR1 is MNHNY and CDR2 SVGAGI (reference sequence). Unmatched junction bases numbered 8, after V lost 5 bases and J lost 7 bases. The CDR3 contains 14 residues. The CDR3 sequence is CASSPGQGVDEAFF. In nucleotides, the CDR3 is TGTGCCAGCAGTCCGGGACAGGGTGTTGATGAAGCTTTCTTT.

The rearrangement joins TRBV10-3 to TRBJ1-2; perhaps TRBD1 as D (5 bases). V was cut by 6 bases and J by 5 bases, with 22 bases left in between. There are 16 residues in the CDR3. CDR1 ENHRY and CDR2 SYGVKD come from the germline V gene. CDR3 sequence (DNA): TGTGCCATCAGCCACCACCTGATAGGGGAAAGTTATGGCTACACCTTC. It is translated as CAISHHLIGESYGYTF.

CDR3 region: CAISETPTNEKLFF. The CDR3 DNA reads as TGTGCCATCAGTGAAACACCAACTAATGAAAAACTGTTTTTT. The chain combines TRBV10-3 with TRBJ1-4; D gene uncertain. This CDR3 has 14 amino acids. With 3 bases removed from V and 0 bases from J, the gap between germline ends came to 5 bases. Germline V gene lookup returns CDR1 ENHRY and CDR2 SYGVKD.

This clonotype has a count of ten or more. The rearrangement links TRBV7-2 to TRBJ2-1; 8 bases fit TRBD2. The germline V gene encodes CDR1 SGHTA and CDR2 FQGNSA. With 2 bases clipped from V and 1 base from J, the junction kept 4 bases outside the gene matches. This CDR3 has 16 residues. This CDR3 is CASSLPRGASYNEQFF. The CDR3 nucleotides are TGTGCCAGCAGCTTACCGCGGGGGGCTTCCTACAATGAGCAGTTCTTC. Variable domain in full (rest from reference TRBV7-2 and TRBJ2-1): GAGVSQSPSNKVTEKGKDVELRCDPISGHTALYWYRQSLGQGLEFLIYFQGNSAPDKSGLPSDRFSAERTGGSVSTLTIQRTQQEDSAVYLCASSLPRGASYNEQFFGPGTRLTVL.

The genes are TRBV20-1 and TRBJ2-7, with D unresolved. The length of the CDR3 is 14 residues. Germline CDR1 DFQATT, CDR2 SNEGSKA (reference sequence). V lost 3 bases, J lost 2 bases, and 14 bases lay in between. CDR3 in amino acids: CSARAISEAYEQYF. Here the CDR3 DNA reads TGCAGTGCTAGGGCAATATCAGAGGCCTACGAGCAGTACTTC.

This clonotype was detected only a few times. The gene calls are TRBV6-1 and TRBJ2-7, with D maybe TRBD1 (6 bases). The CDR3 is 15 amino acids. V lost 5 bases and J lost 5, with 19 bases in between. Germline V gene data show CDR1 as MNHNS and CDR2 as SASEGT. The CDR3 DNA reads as TGTGCCAGCAGTCTTTCCGACAGGCTCATAGACGAGCAGTACGTC. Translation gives CASSLSDRLIDEQYV.

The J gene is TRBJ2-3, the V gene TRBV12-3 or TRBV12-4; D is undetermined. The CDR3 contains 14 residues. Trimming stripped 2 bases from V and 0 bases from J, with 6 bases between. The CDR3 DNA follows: TGTGCCAGCAGTTTAACTTCTAGCACAGATACGCAGTATTTT. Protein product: CASSLTSSTDTQYF.

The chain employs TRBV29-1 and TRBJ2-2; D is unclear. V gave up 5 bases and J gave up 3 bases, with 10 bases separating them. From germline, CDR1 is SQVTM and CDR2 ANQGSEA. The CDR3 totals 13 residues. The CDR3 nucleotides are TGCAGCGTTTTCTTAGGGTACACCGGGGAGCTGTTTTTT. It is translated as CSVFLGYTGELFF.